This TCR beta chain is from a study of radiotherapy plus CTLA-4 blockade in lung cancer (dated by TCRdb to between 2017 and 2018). Some background on the complete study: Among enrolled patients, roughly 17% had an objective response and 31% reached disease control. On the study overall, not on this receptor specifically: The strongest predictors of response, as reported, were early dynamic changes in blood T cell clones along with a rise in serum interferon-beta after radiation. TCR clones derived from tumors expanded in peripheral blood after treatment with radiotherapy and ipilimumab.

Including cysteine and phenylalanine, the CDR3 has 15 amino acids. Only the CDR3 DNA stays, 45 bases, in frame from base 1. Based on the germline V gene (reference sequence), the CDR1 and CDR2 sequences are MNHEY and SMNVEV. Germline trimming amounts to 6 bases on V and 5 bases on J, with 8 as the count of junction bases outside the gene matches. Focal radiation therapy combined with CTLA-4 blockade (ipilimumab) was tested in patients with chemo-refractory metastatic non-small-cell lung cancer. The library was prepared using the immunoSEQ multiplex PCR assay. This immuneACCESS table, as held by TCRdb, lists in-frame sequences with V and J called but not all clones. Of the missing ones, under half trace to an unresolved V gene in checked studies; the others have no known cause. Within this sample are around 77,000 clones, with roughly 69% of them counted one time only. The biggest ten clones account for roughly 10% of the sample.

Concerning this clone itself: The clone's antigen remains unknown. The record has no base qualities; no much larger clone is one base away.

This specimen consisted of peripheral blood, obtained from a patient treated with radiotherapy plus ipilimumab. This TCR came from a human donor with non-small cell lung cancer whose response to radiotherapy plus ipilimumab could not be evaluated. The chain couples TRBV27 to TRBJ1-5; 9 bases in the junction line up with TRBD1. The CDR3 protein sequence reads: CASRSRDRDDQPQHF. The sequence in DNA is TGTGCCAGCAGGAGCCGGGACAGGGACGATCAGCCCCAGCATTTT.